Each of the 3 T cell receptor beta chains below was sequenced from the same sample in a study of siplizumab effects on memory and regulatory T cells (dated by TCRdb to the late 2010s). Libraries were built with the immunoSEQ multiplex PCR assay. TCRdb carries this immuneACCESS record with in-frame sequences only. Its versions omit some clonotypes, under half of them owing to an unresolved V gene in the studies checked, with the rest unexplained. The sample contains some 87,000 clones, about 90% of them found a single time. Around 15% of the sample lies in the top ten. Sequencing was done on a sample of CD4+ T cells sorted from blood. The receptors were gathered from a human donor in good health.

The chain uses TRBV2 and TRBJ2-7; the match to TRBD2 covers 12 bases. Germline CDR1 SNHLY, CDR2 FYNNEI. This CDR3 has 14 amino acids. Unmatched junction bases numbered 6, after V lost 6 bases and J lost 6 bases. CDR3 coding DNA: TGTGCCAGCAGGACTAGCGGGAGCAAACGCGAGCAGTACTTC. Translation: CASRTSGSKREQYF.

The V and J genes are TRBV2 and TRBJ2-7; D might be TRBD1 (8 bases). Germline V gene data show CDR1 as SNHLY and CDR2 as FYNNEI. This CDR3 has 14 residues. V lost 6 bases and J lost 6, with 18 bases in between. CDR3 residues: CASRYRGGSSEQYF. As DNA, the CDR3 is TGTGCCAGCAGGTACAGGGGGGGATCAAGCGAGCAGTACTTC.

This chain's CDR3 is CASNGRRGGGYTF. The CDR3 nucleotides are TGTGCCAGCAATGGGCGGCGGGGAGGTGGCTACACCTTC. This chain uses TRBV27 with TRBJ1-2; D is unresolved. The V end lost 7 bases, the J end lost 7 bases, and 16 bases lay between the germline ends. Looked up from germline, CDR1 is MNHEY and CDR2 is SMNVEV (reference sequence). The CDR3 consists of 13 residues.